These 15 T cell receptor beta chains share one sample of origin, sequenced in a study of control samples from healthy donors and cancer patients. Clones were read by immunoSEQ multiplex PCR, and TCRdb kept only the in-frame ones, dropping some. The sample holds 25,000 to 30,000 clones, about 83% seen once. Sequences were obtained from PBMCs. The receptors shown here come from a woman in her forties with lung cancer.

The CDR3 sequence: CASSYRPDSIGDGYTF. CDR3 bases: TGTGCCAGCAGTTACCGCCCGGACTCCATTGGGGATGGCTACACCTTC. The chain recombines TRBV6-5 with TRBJ1-2; D is unresolved. Germline V gives CDR1 MNHEY, CDR2 SVGAGI. This CDR3 contains 16 residues. The V end lost 2 bases, the J end lost 6 bases, and 19 bases lay between the germline ends.

The chain uses TRBV6-5 and TRBJ1-1, with 7 bases matching TRBD1. The CDR3 sequence is 14 residues long. J was trimmed by 5 bases and V by 4 bases; bases with no gene match: 7. Germline loops: CDR1 MNHEY, CDR2 SVGAGI. The CDR3 bases are TGTGCCAGCAGTTTGGGACAGAGAGGAACTGAAGCTTTCTTT. This codes for CASSLGQRGTEAFF.

The chain has TRBV5-8 and TRBJ1-3; tentative D call: TRBD1 (5 bases). This CDR3 region has 15 residues. V was shortened by 3 bases and J by 0 bases, with 10 bases between the two germline ends. The V gene's germline CDR1 is SGHTS and CDR2 YDEGEE. The CDR3 sequence is CASSWPGFSGNTIYF. For the CDR3, the DNA is TGTGCCAGCAGCTGGCCAGGGTTCTCTGGAAACACCATATATTTT. Full variable domain (rest looked up from reference TRBV5-8 and TRBJ1-3): EAGVTQSPTHLIKTRGQQATLRCSPISGHTSVYWYQQALGLGLQFLLWYDEGEERNRGNFPPRFSGRQFPNYSSELNVNALELEDSALYLCASSWPGFSGNTIYFGEGSWLTVV.

By sample share, this clone is medium-sized (0.01 to 0.1%). The V call is TRBV19, the J call TRBJ1-5, with D possibly being TRBD1 (5 bases). The V end was cut by 3 bases, the J end by 11 bases, with 17 bases between. Germline lookup yields CDR1 LNHDA and CDR2 SQIVND (reference sequence). CDR3 size: 14 residues. This CDR3 reads CASSIAEVKGAQHF. DNA of the CDR3: TGTGCCAGTAGTATTGCAGAGGTAAAAGGGGCCCAGCATTTT.

V gene TRBV18 combines with J gene TRBJ1-4; D is unresolved. Trimming took off 3 bases at V and 0 bases at J, with 2 bases between the two ends. CDR3 length equals 13 residues. Germline V gene sequence: CDR1 KGHSH, CDR2 LQKENI. The CDR3 region is CASSPSTNEKLFF. The CDR3 nucleotides are TGTGCCAGCTCACCCTCAACTAATGAAAAACTGTTTTTT.

This clone was observed once. The chain joins TRBV18 to TRBJ2-1; no clear D. The germline V gene has CDR1 KGHSH and CDR2 LQKENI. The CDR3 totals 13 residues. The V gene lost 6 bases and the J gene lost 9 bases, with 15 bases spanning the gap. CDR3 residues: CASSQDPAGEQFF. The CDR3 coding sequence is TGTGCCAGCTCGCAAGACCCCGCAGGTGAGCAGTTCTTC. Together with reference TRBV18 and TRBJ2-1, the CDR3 gives the full variable domain: NAGVMQNPRHLVRRRGQEARLRCSPMKGHSHVYWYRQLPEEGLKFMVYLQKENIIDESGMPKERFSAEFPKEGPSILRIQQVVRGDSAAYFCASSQDPAGEQFFGPGTRLTVL.

The chain recombines TRBV5-6 with TRBJ2-1; no firm D call. Germline values: CDR1 SGHDT, CDR2 YYEEEE. CDR3 size: 12 residues. V lost 6 bases to trimming and J lost 8 bases, with 12 bases between them. The CDR3, as DNA: TGTGCCAGCACCGCCGCTCGGTATGAGCAGTTCTTC. The encoded protein is CASTAARYEQFF.

This chain joins TRBV6-2 or TRBV6-3 and TRBJ2-7; the D is unclear. Trimming left V 5 bases short and J 2 bases short, with 4 bases between. Germline CDR1 reads MNHEY; CDR2 reads SVGEGT. CDR3 size: 11 residues. As DNA, the CDR3 is TGTGCCAGCAGTCTACCCTACGAGCAGTACTTC. It specifies CASSLPYEQYF.

CDR3 DNA sequence: TGTGCCAGCAGCTCGACCCCCGGGGGACAGCTTTACGAGCAGTACTTC. It codes for CASSSTPGGQLYEQYF. This chain uses TRBV7-8 with TRBJ2-7; D is possibly TRBD1 (7 bases). The V gene lost 4 bases and the J gene lost 4 bases, with 20 bases spanning the gap. This CDR3 contains 16 residues. CDR1 SGHVS and CDR2 FQNEAQ come from the germline V gene. Supplemented by reference TRBV7-8 and TRBJ2-7, the full variable domain reads GAGVSQSPRYKVAKRGQDVALRCDPISGHVSLFWYQQALGQGPEFLTYFQNEAQLDKSGLPSDRFFAERPEGSVSTLKIQRTQQEDSAVYLCASSSTPGGQLYEQYFGPGTRLTVT.

The rearrangement joins TRBV20-1 to TRBJ1-5; 7 bases are a match to TRBD1. Germline V CDR1 and CDR2: DFQATT, SNEGSKA (reference sequence). The CDR3 is 13 residues long. V was pared by 3 bases and J by 5 bases, with 4 bases of the junction left unmatched. DNA for the CDR3: TGCAGTGCTAGTAGAGGGGGCCATCAGCCCCAGCATTTT. As protein: CSASRGGHQPQHF.

The V call is TRBV19, the J call TRBJ2-4; D unresolved. The germline V and J ends were trimmed by 5 bases and 0 bases, with 11 bases remaining between them. This CDR3 spans 15 amino acids. Germline V lookup: CDR1 LNHDA, CDR2 SQIVND (reference sequence). CDR3 in DNA: TGTGCCAGTAGTTTCGGGCCAGAAGCCAAAAACATTCAGTACTTC. Its protein is CASSFGPEAKNIQYF. Drawing the rest from reference TRBV19 and TRBJ2-4, the complete variable domain is DGGITQSPKYLFRKEGQNVTLSCEQNLNHDAMYWYRQDPGQGLRLIYYSQIVNDFQKGDIAEGYSVSREKKESFPLTVTSAQKNPTAFYLCASSFGPEAKNIQYFGAGTRLSVL.

The chain is built from TRBV3-1 (or the pseudogene TRBV3-2) and TRBJ2-3; 9 bases line up with TRBD1. The V gene's germline CDR1 is LGHDT and CDR2 YNNKEL (reference sequence). The CDR3 spans 18 residues. Trimming at V came to 3 bases and at J to 2 bases, leaving 12 bases not matched to a gene. The CDR3 spells CASSHGTGTGRDTDTQYF. Here the CDR3 DNA reads TGTGCCAGCAGCCATGGGACAGGGACCGGGCGAGACACAGATACGCAGTATTTT.

The chain has TRBV5-6 and TRBJ2-7; the D is unclear. Germline CDR1 SGHDT, CDR2 YYEEEE. The CDR3 runs to 11 residues. V lost 2 bases and J 3 bases, leaving 3 bases between the germline ends. The CDR3 loop is CASSLGYEQYF. CDR3 DNA sequence: TGTGCCAGCAGCTTAGGCTACGAGCAGTACTTC. Full variable domain (outside the CDR3, taken from reference TRBV5-6 and TRBJ2-7): DAGVTQSPTHLIKTRGQQVTLRCSPKSGHDTVSWYQQALGQGPQFIFQYYEEEERQRGNFPDRFSGHQFPNYSSELNVNALLLGDSALYLCASSLGYEQYFGPGTRLTVT.

The chain joins TRBV4-1 to TRBJ2-1, with D unclear. Per the germline V gene, CDR1 is MGHRA and CDR2 is YSYEKL. Trimming took 0 bases from V and 1 from J, leaving 16 bases between them. This CDR3 region has 18 residues. The CDR3 DNA sequence: TGCGCCAGCAGCCAAGACCCGACCCTTCGTAGATCCTACAATGAGCAGTTCTTC. As protein: CASSQDPTLRRSYNEQFF.

The genes are TRBV19 and TRBJ1-1, with D possibly being TRBD1 (6 bases). The CDR3 is made up of 14 amino acids. The V end was cut by 2 bases, the J end by 5 bases, with 12 bases between. Germline V gene sequence: CDR1 LNHDA, CDR2 SQIVND (reference sequence). The CDR3 DNA reads TGTGCCAGTAGTATAACAGGGAGGACGACTGAAGCTTTCTTT. As protein: CASSITGRTTEAFF.